The 25 T cell receptor beta chains in this list originate from one sample, sequenced in a study of blood T cell repertoires in COVID-19. Profiling relied on immunoSEQ multiplex PCR, and the TCRdb table lists in-frame clones only, not all of them. The table has about 180,000 clones, more than 75% seen once. The sequenced sample consisted of peripheral blood. The origin of the receptors is a person aged 70 to 85 with COVID-19, enrolled during active disease.

This clone was counted only a few times. The chain links TRBV7-9 to TRBJ2-7, with a possible D match to TRBD1 (5 bases). V shed 5 bases and J shed 1 base, with 12 bases lying between them. The length of the CDR3 is 14 residues. Germline V gene lookup returns CDR1 SEHNR and CDR2 FQNEAQ (reference sequence). CDR3 amino acids: CASSPQGQSYEQYF. The DNA of the CDR3 is TGTGCCAGCAGCCCGCAGGGTCAGTCCTACGAGCAGTACTTC.

CDR3 DNA: TGCAGTGCTAGTAGTAGCGGGGGCCTCAATGAGCAGTTCTTC. This translates into CSASSSGGLNEQFF. V usage is TRBV20-1 and J usage is TRBJ2-1; 9 positions agree with TRBD2. V gave up 3 bases and J gave up 6 bases; unmatched junction bases: 6. Germline V lookup: CDR1 DFQATT, CDR2 SNEGSKA (reference sequence). This CDR3 comprises 14 residues.

This chain connects TRBV5-8 to TRBJ2-5, with D perhaps TRBD2 (6 bases). The CDR3 is 18 amino acids. CDR1 is SGHTS and CDR2 is YDEGEE in the germline V gene. V shed 2 bases and J shed 1 base, with 21 bases lying between them. CDR3 in DNA: TGTGCCAGCAGCTTCGGAATTACGGGAGTGTGGACCCAAGAGACCCAGTACTTC. The encoded protein is CASSFGITGVWTQETQYF.

V and J are TRBV2 and TRBJ2-2; 9 bases line up with TRBD2. Germline V CDR1 and CDR2: SNHLY, FYNNEI. The J segment lost 5 bases and the V segment lost 7 bases, leaving 8 bases of the junction unmatched. This CDR3 has 15 residues. The CDR3 protein is CASTQSSGGTGELFF. The CDR3 nucleotides are TGTGCCAGCACCCAATCAAGCGGGGGGACCGGGGAGCTGTTTTTT. Full variable domain (outside the CDR3, taken from reference TRBV2 and TRBJ2-2): EPEVTQTPSHQVTQMGQEVILRCVPISNHLYFYWYRQILGQKVEFLVSFYNNEISEKSEIFDDQFSVERPDGSNFTLKIRSTKLEDSAMYFCASTQSSGGTGELFFGEGSRLTVL.

This chain uses TRBV28 with TRBJ1-1; a possible D gene is TRBD1 (5 bases). Trimming shortened V by 5 bases and J by 0 bases, and 10 bases separated the two germline ends. CDR1 and CDR2 (germline): MDHEN, SYDVKM. The CDR3 length is 14 residues. CDR3 DNA sequence: TGTGCCAGCAGTCCTCCGACAGTGAACACTGAAGCTTTCTTT. Amino acid sequence: CASSPPTVNTEAFF.

This clone was counted only a few times. The J gene is TRBJ2-2, the V gene TRBV7-9; TRBD1 matches 7 bases. The junction had 10 bases not matched to a gene; V was cut back by 3 bases and J by 3 bases. Germline V CDR1 and CDR2: SEHNR, FQNEAQ (reference sequence). CDR3 length: 17 amino acids. DNA of the CDR3: TGTGCCAGCAGCTTCTTAGGACAGGTTGGCGACACCGGGGAGCTGTTTTTT. It yields the protein CASSFLGQVGDTGELFF.

The table lists this clone with a count of one. The V and J genes are TRBV6-5 and TRBJ1-4; 11 nucleotides align to TRBD1. This CDR3 spans 15 amino acids. V dropped 5 bases and J dropped 8; count of bases not matched to a gene: 7. Per germline, CDR1 MNHEY and CDR2 SVGAGI. CDR3 protein: CASSQRTGGREKLFF. In DNA, the CDR3 is TGTGCCAGCAGTCAACGGACAGGGGGCAGGGAAAAACTGTTTTTT.

J is TRBJ2-2 and V is TRBV5-4, with D tentatively TRBD1 (5 bases). V lost 4 bases, J lost 1 base, and 11 bases lay in between. CDR1 SGHNT and CDR2 YYREEE come from the germline V gene (reference sequence). This CDR3 comprises 15 residues. This CDR3 is CASSRTPQNTGELFF. As DNA, the CDR3 is TGTGCCAGCAGCCGGACACCCCAGAACACCGGGGAGCTGTTTTTT.

The J gene is TRBJ2-2, the V gene TRBV4-1, with D possibly TRBD2 on 5 matching bases. The CDR3 extends over 15 amino acids. Germline CDR1 reads MGHRA; CDR2 reads YSYEKL. V shed 1 base and J shed 2 bases, with 8 bases lying between them. The CDR3: CASSQGTRNTGELFF. CDR3 sequence (DNA): TGCGCCAGCAGCCAAGGCACTAGAAACACCGGGGAGCTGTTTTTT.

This clone was observed a few times. The chain has TRBV19 and TRBJ1-3; TRBD1 agrees at 7 bases. Germline lookup yields CDR1 LNHDA and CDR2 SQIVND (reference sequence). V was pared by 4 bases and J by 0 bases, with 9 bases of the junction left unmatched. This CDR3 has 17 amino acids. CDR3 DNA sequence: TGTGCCAGTAGTACGTCTATAAGGGGGCCCTCTGGAAACACCATATATTTT. Its translation is CASSTSIRGPSGNTIYF.

This clone was counted a single time. The chain has TRBV6-6 and TRBJ1-5; D is unresolved. The germline V gene encodes CDR1 MNHNY and CDR2 SVGAGI (reference sequence). The CDR3 is 13 amino acids. V lost 8 bases and J 2 bases, leaving 10 bases between the germline ends. CDR3 DNA: TGTGCCAGCGGTATTAGTGGCAATCAGCCCCAGCATTTT. Translating it yields CASGISGNQPQHF.

This rearrangement joins TRBV6-5 to TRBJ2-7, with 8 bases matching TRBD2. The trim removed 4 bases at V and 0 bases at J, leaving 5 bases unmatched. Per the germline V gene, CDR1 is MNHEY and CDR2 is SVGAGI. CDR3 length: 15 residues. CDR3 amino acids: CASSSPGTSSYEQYF. For the CDR3, the DNA is TGTGCCAGCAGTTCCCCCGGGACTAGCTCCTACGAGCAGTACTTC.

This clone was observed a single time. CDR3 in amino acids: CASSLVLSLYEQYF. CDR3 DNA: TGTGCCAGCAGCTTAGTTCTCAGTTTGTACGAGCAGTACTTC. V and J are TRBV7-2 and TRBJ2-7; the D is unclear. Trimming pared 1 base from V and 4 bases from J, leaving 11 bases between. CDR1 is SGHTA, CDR2 FQGNSA, per germline. CDR3 length: 14 residues.

CDR3 region: CASSLGGDSLGELFF. In DNA, the CDR3 is TGTGCCAGCAGCTTAGGGGGGGACAGCCTCGGGGAGCTGTTTTTT. The V and J genes are TRBV11-1 and TRBJ2-2; weak D call: TRBD1 (7 bases). CDR1 is SGHAT and CDR2 is FQDESV in the germline V gene (reference sequence). The CDR3 covers 15 residues. V was pared by 1 base and J by 7 bases, with 13 bases between.

The chain recombines TRBV7-2 with TRBJ2-3; a possible D gene is TRBD2 (5 bases). The CDR3 totals 15 residues. Germline-derived CDR1 and CDR2 are SGHTA and FQGNSA. V was shortened by 1 base and J by 1 base, with 9 bases between the two germline ends. The CDR3 region has the DNA TGTGCCAGCAGCTTAGGAGGGTTGGGCACAGATACGCAGTATTTT. Protein: CASSLGGLGTDTQYF.

This sequence joins TRBV7-8 and TRBJ2-7, with D perhaps matching TRBD2 (5 bases). Per germline, CDR1 SGHVS and CDR2 FQNEAQ. V shed 5 bases and J shed 6 bases, with 14 bases lying between them. The CDR3 is 13 amino acids. Written as DNA, the CDR3 is TGTGCCAGCAGCCTCCCCCACGGAGGCGAGCAGTACTTC. Its protein is CASSLPHGGEQYF.

V is TRBV29-1 and J is TRBJ2-7, with TRBD2 identical over 8 bases. CDR1 is SQVTM and CDR2 is ANQGSEA in the germline V gene. The CDR3 runs to 14 residues. V gave up 7 bases and J gave up 3 bases; unmatched junction bases: 11. For the CDR3, the DNA is TGCAGCGCCACCTTACTAGCGGACCACTACGAGCAGTACTTC. Its translation: CSATLLADHYEQYF.

This clone was counted between two and nine times. The chain couples TRBV9 to TRBJ2-2; D not certain. This CDR3 has 15 amino acids. Germline lookup yields CDR1 SGDLS and CDR2 YYNGEE. Trimming left V 3 bases short and J 1 base short, with 10 bases between. CDR3 sequence: CASSAPTGNTGELFF. CDR3 bases: TGTGCCAGCAGCGCCCCGACTGGGAACACCGGGGAGCTGTTTTTT.

V is TRBV28 and J is TRBJ2-5; 7 bases match TRBD1. V lost 6 bases to trimming and J lost 4 bases; unmatched junction nucleotides: 5. Per the germline V gene, CDR1 is MDHEN and CDR2 is SYDVKM. The CDR3 extends over 13 amino acids. CDR3 sequence: CASRNRGPETQYF. The DNA for the CDR3 is TGTGCCAGCAGGAACAGGGGCCCAGAGACCCAGTACTTC.

The chain joins TRBV9 to TRBJ1-1; 7 bases are a match to TRBD1. Per germline, CDR1 SGDLS and CDR2 YYNGEE. This CDR3 spans 13 amino acids. Trimming took 2 bases from V and 5 from J; bases not matched to a gene: 3. DNA for the CDR3: TGTGCCAGCAGCGTTACAGGGGAGACTGAAGCTTTCTTT. Protein sequence: CASSVTGETEAFF.

This chain links TRBV28 with TRBJ2-7; D not resolved. CDR1 and CDR2 from the germline V gene are MDHEN and SYDVKM. V lost 5 bases to trimming and J lost 0 bases, with 8 bases between them. This CDR3 region has 13 residues. CDR3 sequence reads: CASSRYSSYEQYF. CDR3 in DNA: TGTGCCAGCAGTCGATATAGCTCCTACGAGCAGTACTTC. The variable domain in full, with the rest retrieved from reference TRBV28 and TRBJ2-7, is DVKVTQSSRYLVKRTGEKVFLECVQDMDHENMFWYRQDPGLGLRLIYFSYDVKMKEKGDIPEGYSVSREKKERFSLILESASTNQTSMYLCASSRYSSYEQYFGPGTRLTVT.

This clone came up once. This sequence joins TRBV3-1 (or the pseudogene TRBV3-2) and TRBJ1-2, with TRBD1 as a possible D gene (6 bases). This CDR3 has 14 amino acids. V was pared by 0 bases and J by 14 bases, with 19 bases between. Germline V gene data show CDR1 as LGHDT and CDR2 as YNNKEL (reference sequence). The CDR3 protein is CASSQESGSRGWTF. The DNA of the CDR3 is TGTGCCAGCAGCCAAGAATCCGGGTCTAGGGGGTGGACCTTC.

The chain has TRBV7-9 and TRBJ2-3, with 7 bases aligning to TRBD1. Trimming at V came to 6 bases and at J to 5 bases, leaving 8 bases not matched to a gene. The CDR3 sequence is 14 residues long. Germline V gene data show CDR1 as SEHNR and CDR2 as FQNEAQ (reference sequence). CDR3 DNA: TGTGCCAGCAGGCCGACAGGGTGGAGAGATACGCAGTATTTT. It encodes CASRPTGWRDTQYF.

The chain is built from TRBV4-3 and TRBJ1-6; D gene uncertain. Trimming pared 2 bases from V and 8 bases from J, leaving 7 bases between. Per germline, CDR1 LGHNA and CDR2 YSLEER. The CDR3 length is 13 residues. Here the CDR3 DNA reads TGCGCCAGCAGCCAAATTCGGGATTCACCCCTCCACTTT. Its protein is CASSQIRDSPLHF.

This clone showed up just a few times. V usage is TRBV11-1 and J usage is TRBJ2-7, with D possibly matching TRBD1 (6 bases). Trimming shortened V by 0 bases and J by 0 bases, and 9 bases separated the two germline ends. CDR3 length equals 15 residues. Germline loops: CDR1 SGHAT, CDR2 FQDESV (reference sequence). The CDR3 bases are TGTGCCAGCAGCTTAGCGGGGGCCAGCTCCTACGAGCAGTACTTC. This codes for CASSLAGASSYEQYF.